This T cell receptor (beta chain) was identified in a study of blood T cell repertoires in COVID-19 (TCRdb year 2020). Study-level background: Collaborator samples came from the United States, Italy and Spain and covered acute and convalescent phases of COVID-19. The repertoires were made available in a free public database intended to serve as a resource for research on the immune response to SARS-CoV-2. The dataset comprised deeply sampled blood TCRbeta repertoires from subjects exposed to, actively infected with, or recovered from COVID-19. The samples were drawn from two sources: the first 160 participants of the ongoing ImmuneRACE study, and over 950 subjects contributed by 6 global collaborators. The material from the prospective study consisted of cDNA or gDNA derived from T cells, B-cell-depleted T cells, or PBMCs. Where available, HLA class I and class II types were taken from metadata supplied by the sample provider and were not determined by assay-based typing. Nearly every sample came with metadata listing a de-identified subject ID, COVID-19 status, age in years and sex.

Each collaborating institution followed its own protocols to collect whole blood in K2EDTA tubes. For TCRbeta analysis, collaborator samples were shipped as frozen whole blood, as isolated PBMCs, or as DNA extracted from either sample type. TCRbeta CDR3 regions were amplified from genomic DNA using the immunoSEQ Assay, a bias-controlled multiplex PCR. Under the source paper's analysis protocol: Nucleated cell counts per sample were estimated from amplification of reference gene primers within the assay. To quantify the absolute abundance of each unique TCRbeta CDR3 rearrangement, sequence reads were collapsed and filtered. Productive Simpson clonality was computed per sample as the square root of Simpson's diversity index over productive rearrangements. TCRdb limited this immuneACCESS table to in-frame rearrangements with V and J called. A share of clones is missing; checked studies link under half to unresolved V genes, and the rest is unexplained. The V and J calls and clone size were taken over from that table, and D and trimming were inferred from the DNA. The sample table contains approximately 26,000 clones; only one count was recorded for around nine tenths of them. In total, the top ten clones hold around 4.9% of the sample.

Notes on this clone: Its antigen remains unidentified. The record has no base qualities; no much larger clone is one base away.

The full study reports these points: Clinical and demographic metadata were provided uncurated, with the amount varying by source and participant.

Input material: peripheral blood. The receptor was isolated from a man aged 70 or older with active COVID-19.

The bases read TGTGCCAGCAGTGAAGTCAGACAAGAGACCCAGTACTTC. This gives the protein CASSEVRQETQYF. The chain is assembled from TRBV2 and TRBJ2-5; the D gene is unclear. CDR3 length: 13 amino acids, cysteine to phenylalanine. Here the CDR3 DNA is all that survives: 39 bases in frame from base 1. In the germline V gene, CDR1 corresponds to SNHLY and CDR2 to FYNNEI. The V end loses 1 base and the J end loses 2 bases, and a stretch of 5 bases separates them.